The clone carrying this T cell receptor (beta chain) appeared many times. This specimen belongs to a study of neurological immune-mediated disorders. A 10-nucleotide random UMI tagged transcripts in template-switch 5'RACE cDNA synthesis. TCRdb recomputed calls from the 5' RACE reads with MiXCR, one row per CDR3 protein. This sample has over 60,000 distinct CDR3 sequences, with around 5% found just once. Sequenced input: PBMCs. The receptor comes from an older woman with multiple sclerosis.

The CDR3 loop is CASSPTGNSGNTIYF. The CDR3 coding sequence is TGCGCCAGCAGCCCTACAGGAAACTCTGGAAACACCATATATTTT. J is TRBJ1-3 and V is TRBV5-1, with D maybe TRBD1 (5 bases). The CDR3 extends over 15 amino acids. CDR1 is SGHRS, CDR2 YFSETQ, per germline. Deletions cut 4 bases from V and 0 bases from J, with 11 bases between.